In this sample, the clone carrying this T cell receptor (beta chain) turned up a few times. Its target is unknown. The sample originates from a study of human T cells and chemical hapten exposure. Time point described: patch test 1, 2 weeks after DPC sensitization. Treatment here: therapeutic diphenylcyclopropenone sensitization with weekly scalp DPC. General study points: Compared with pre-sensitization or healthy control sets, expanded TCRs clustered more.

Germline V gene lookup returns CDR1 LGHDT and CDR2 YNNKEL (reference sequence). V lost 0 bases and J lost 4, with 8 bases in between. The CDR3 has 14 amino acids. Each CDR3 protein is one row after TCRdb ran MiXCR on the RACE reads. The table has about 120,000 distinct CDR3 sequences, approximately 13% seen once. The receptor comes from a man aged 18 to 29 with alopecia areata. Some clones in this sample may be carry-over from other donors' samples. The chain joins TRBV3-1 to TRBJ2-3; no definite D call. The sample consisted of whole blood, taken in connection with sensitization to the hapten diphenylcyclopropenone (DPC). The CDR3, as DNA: TGTGCCAGCAGCCAAGATTTGAATGCAGATACGCAGTATTTT. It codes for CASSQDLNADTQYF.